One sample yielded the 18 T cell receptor beta chains listed below, sequenced in a study of T cells in Graves' hyperthyroidism and ophthalmopathy. TCR beta CDR3 sequences were amplified from RNA transcripts. An initial round of RT-PCR targeting the TCR CDR3 relied on the HTBI primer set. TCRdb redid the calling of the multiplex PCR reads with MiXCR, one entry per CDR3 protein. The data contain roughly 100,000 distinct CDR3 sequences, 47% of them singletons. The specimen was blood. These receptor sequences come from a man in his forties with Graves' hyperthyroidism.

This clonotype was picked up a small number of times. The chain couples TRBV18 to TRBJ1-1, with 9 bases aligning to TRBD1. J gave up 1 base and V 5 bases, and 8 bases lay outside the gene matches. The CDR3 loop spans 16 amino acids. Germline V gives CDR1 KGHSH, CDR2 LQKENI. The CDR3 region is CASSLMDRGSNTEAFF. The DNA of the CDR3 is TGTGCCAGCTCATTAATGGACAGGGGCTCGAACACTGAAGCTTTCTTT.

This clonotype was counted once. Compared with germline, one end of the junction differs, possibly owing to a read error. The rearrangement links TRBV6-5 to TRBJ1-1; D remains ambiguous. This CDR3 is 14 amino acids long. Germline loops: CDR1 MNHEY, CDR2 SVGAGI. Here the CDR3 DNA reads TGTGCCAGTAGTTACTCGAGCTCAGACGCTGAAGCTTTCTTT. Protein product: CASSYSSSDAEAFF.

The genes are TRBV20-1 and TRBJ1-6; 11 nucleotides align to TRBD1. V lost 6 bases and J lost 6; bases outside the gene matches: 4. CDR3 size: 14 residues. Germline V gives CDR1 DFQATT, CDR2 SNEGSKA (reference sequence). CDR3 amino acids: CSALGQGANSPLHF. In DNA form, the CDR3 reads TGCAGTGCCCTCGGACAGGGGGCTAATTCACCCCTCCACTTT.

The DNA for the CDR3 is TGTGCCAGCAGTAACAGGGGACAGAAGTTCTTC. Its protein product is CASSNRGQKFF. This sequence joins TRBV2 and TRBJ2-1, with TRBD1 matching 7 bases. There are 11 residues in the CDR3. Per the germline V gene, CDR1 is SNHLY and CDR2 is FYNNEI. V lost 5 bases, J lost 14 bases, and 6 bases stayed unmatched.

This clonotype has a single count. The gene calls are TRBV5-1 and TRBJ1-2; the match to TRBD1 covers 9 bases. Germline trimming cut 7 bases from V and 4 bases from J; bases unmatched to any gene: 8. The CDR3 has 14 residues. Germline CDR1 reads SGHRS; CDR2 reads YFSETQ. The CDR3 region is CASRDRAESYGYTF. In nucleotides, the CDR3 is TGCGCCAGCCGGGACAGGGCGGAGAGCTATGGCTACACCTTC.

This clonotype was picked up one time. The rearrangement links TRBV20-1 to TRBJ2-2; no firm D call. The length of the CDR3 is 12 residues. Germline lookup yields CDR1 DFQATT and CDR2 SNEGSKA (reference sequence). Trimming removed 5 bases from V and 5 bases from J, with 9 bases in between. The CDR3 is CSARVGTGELFF. As DNA, the CDR3 is TGCAGTGCTCGGGTGGGGACCGGGGAGCTGTTTTTT.

The rearrangement joins TRBV9 to TRBJ2-7; D may be TRBD1 or TRBD2 (5 bases each). The germline V gene has CDR1 SGDLS and CDR2 YYNGEE. The CDR3 contains 12 residues. Trimming cost V 0 bases and J 6 bases, with 7 bases left between them. The CDR3 loop is CASSVVGVEQYF. CDR3 in DNA: TGTGCCAGCAGCGTAGTGGGGGTCGAGCAGTACTTC.

About this clonotype itself: A clone one base away is much larger, so this may be a read error. The rearrangement links TRBV15 to TRBJ2-7; the match to TRBD2 covers 7 bases. Germline V gives CDR1 LNHNV, CDR2 YYDKDF (reference sequence). The trim removed 8 bases at V and 5 bases at J, leaving 9 bases unmatched. This CDR3 has 13 residues. CDR3 in amino acids: CATRARGSNEQYF. The CDR3 coding sequence is TGTGCCACCCGGGCTCGCGGGAGCAACGAGCAGTACTTC.

This clonotype has at least ten counts. The V call is TRBV5-8, the J call TRBJ1-2, with D unresolved. Per the germline V gene, CDR1 is SGHTS and CDR2 is YDEGEE. V lost 0 bases, J lost 6 bases, and 9 bases lay in between. The CDR3 loop spans 13 amino acids. The CDR3: CASSLVVGNGYTF. The CDR3 bases are TGTGCCAGCAGCTTGGTTGTGGGAAATGGCTACACCTTC.

The chain is built from TRBV29-1 and TRBJ1-2; 7 bases agree with TRBD1. The germline gives CDR1 SQVTM, CDR2 ANQGSEA. The CDR3 has 10 residues. The trim removed 7 bases at V and 7 bases at J, leaving 3 bases unmatched. Written as DNA, the CDR3 is TGCAGCGGACAGGGTAGTGGCTACACCTTC. Its translation: CSGQGSGYTF.

This clonotype was counted at least ten times. The chain recombines TRBV7-9 with TRBJ1-1; TRBD1 agrees at 7 bases. The CDR3 length is 14 residues. The V gene's germline CDR1 is SEHNR and CDR2 FQNEAQ (reference sequence). V shed 5 bases, J shed 1 base, and the junction held 4 bases outside the gene matches. The CDR3 bases are TGTGCCAGCAGCGACAGGGTGGGGAACACTGAAGCTTTCTTT. It codes for CASSDRVGNTEAFF. The whole variable domain, filled in from reference TRBV7-9 and TRBJ1-1, reads DTGVSQNPRHKITKRGQNVTFRCDPISEHNRLYWYRQTLGQGPEFLTYFQNEAQLEKSRLLSDRFSAERPKGSFSTLEIQRTEQGDSAMYLCASSDRVGNTEAFFGQGTRLTVV.

The CDR3 bases are TGTGCCAGCAAATCAGGGCCTAGAAACACTGAAGCTTTCTTT. It encodes CASKSGPRNTEAFF. The chain employs TRBV7-3 and TRBJ1-1; a possible D gene is TRBD1 (5 bases). Germline CDR1 and CDR2: SGHTA and FQGTGA. V was cut by 7 bases and J by 2 bases, with 14 bases left in between. The CDR3 sequence is 14 residues long.

The V and J genes are TRBV20-1 and TRBJ2-1, with D perhaps given as TRBD1 or TRBD2 (6 bases each). CDR3 length: 15 residues. CDR1 and CDR2 from the germline V gene are DFQATT and SNEGSKA (reference sequence). Trimming cost V 3 bases and J 12 bases, with 24 bases left between them. The CDR3 loop is CSARGLEGEGGTQFF. CDR3 coding DNA: TGCAGTGCTAGGGGTCTAGAGGGGGAAGGGGGGACGCAGTTCTTC.

This clonotype was detected only once. The chain links TRBV6-5 to TRBJ2-3, with TRBD1 identical over 9 bases. V lost 5 bases, J lost 0 bases, and 6 bases stayed unmatched. This CDR3 has 16 amino acids. The germline CDR1 and CDR2 sequences are MNHEY and SVGAGI. CDR3 loop: CASSTSGTGSTDTQYF. The CDR3 bases are TGTGCCAGCAGTACCTCCGGGACAGGGAGCACAGATACGCAGTATTTT.

The rearrangement joins TRBV7-2 to TRBJ1-1; no clear D gene. Germline CDR1 reads SGHTA; CDR2 reads FQGNSA. The V end lost 5 bases, the J end lost 3 bases, and 16 bases lay between the germline ends. There are 15 residues in the CDR3. Here the CDR3 reads CASSLERRGHTEAFF. The DNA of the CDR3 is TGTGCCAGCAGCCTAGAGCGGAGAGGGCACACTGAAGCTTTCTTT.

The sample holds many counts of this clonotype. The chain employs TRBV5-1 and TRBJ2-1; D tentatively fits TRBD1 or TRBD2 (5 bases each). The V end was cut by 4 bases, the J end by 2 bases, with 13 bases between. Germline V gives CDR1 SGHRS, CDR2 YFSETQ. This CDR3 contains 15 residues. CDR3 DNA: TGCGCCAGCAGCCGCCGGGACCAGACCTACAATGAGCAGTTCTTC. Its translation is CASSRRDQTYNEQFF.

This clonotype has a single count. The chain links TRBV15 to TRBJ2-5; possible D gene TRBD1, 5 bases. Germline assignment: CDR1 LNHNV and CDR2 YYDKDF (reference sequence). The V and J ends lost 2 bases and 5 bases respectively, with 9 bases between them. The CDR3 runs 13 residues. The CDR3 sequence is CATSRKGAETQYF. As DNA, the CDR3 is TGTGCCACCAGCAGAAAAGGGGCCGAGACCCAGTACTTC.

There are many counts of this clonotype. The chain is built from TRBV5-1 and TRBJ2-5, with D perhaps TRBD2 (5 bases). Trimming pared 0 bases from V and 3 bases from J, leaving 6 bases between. From germline, CDR1 is SGHRS and CDR2 YFSETQ. This CDR3 is 13 amino acids long. The CDR3 coding sequence is TGCGCCAGCAGCTTGGGGGGAGAAGAGACCCAGTACTTC. Translated, it gives CASSLGGEETQYF.